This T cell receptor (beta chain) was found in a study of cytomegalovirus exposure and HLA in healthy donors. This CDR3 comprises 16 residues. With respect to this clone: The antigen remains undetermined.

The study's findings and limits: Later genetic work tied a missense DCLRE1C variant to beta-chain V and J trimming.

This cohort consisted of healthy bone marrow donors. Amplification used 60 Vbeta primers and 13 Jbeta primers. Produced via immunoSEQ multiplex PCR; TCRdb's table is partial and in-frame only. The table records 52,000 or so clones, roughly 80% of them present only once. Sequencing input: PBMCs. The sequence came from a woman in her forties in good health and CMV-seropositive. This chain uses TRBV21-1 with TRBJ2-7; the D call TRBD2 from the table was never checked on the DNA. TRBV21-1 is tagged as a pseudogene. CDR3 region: CASSKERAGGFYEQYF. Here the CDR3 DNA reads TGTGCCAGCAGCAAAGAGAGAGCGGGGGGGTTTTACGAGCAGTACTTC.